One T cell receptor beta chain is described in this entry. This clonotype turned up a few times. The specificity of this receptor is unknown. No base qualities exist here, and no much larger clone lies one base off it. The cysteine opens and the phenylalanine closes a CDR3 of 13 amino acids. The read is trimmed to its CDR3 DNA, 39 bases read in frame from base 1. The germline V gene (reference sequence) specifies SGHKS as CDR1 and YYEKEE as CDR2. V and J lose 4 bases and 2 bases, and a span of 9 bases separates them. Library preparation employed 5' RACE. The sequencing machine was an Illumina HiSeq 2500. A second roughly 6 to 11 cycle PCR used a sample-barcoded 5' primer and a J-beta primer mix. Each TCR beta cDNA molecule received a unique molecular identifier from a template-switch 5' adaptor carrying 12 random nucleotides. Each sample yielded at least 2.5 million CDR3-containing paired-end reads. All of the RNA was converted into first-strand cDNA using the Mint cDNA synthesis kit, with a TRBC-specific oligonucleotide serving as the primer. All cDNA was treated with uracil-DNA glycosylase and then went through a first 18-cycle PCR with the universal primers M1SS and BC2_uni_R. In the paper's pipeline: For normalization, 1 million high-quality reads were randomly selected from each sample, with every read carrying a distinct molecular identifier. Instead of being binned into consensus sequences, reads with shared molecular identifiers were discarded. MiTCR, set to a Q25 quality threshold and the strictest error-elimination algorithm, was used for CDR3 identification, clonotype clustering and error correction. A nonparametric unseen species model with Euler transformation was used to estimate a lower bound on total TCR beta diversity. Using fastp trimming at Q25 and MiXCR clonotype assembly, TCRdb reanalyzed the public sequencing data and kept in-frame beta chains. Rows with a matching CDR3 protein are joined into one entry that keeps the most common DNA and genes. The V and J calls here are based on TCRdb, not the publication. Within this sample are about 540,000 distinct CDR3 sequences, with 20% to 30% of them counted one time only. The biggest ten clones account for just over 8.5% of the sample.

This sample was taken from a study of blood T cells in healthy people across ages (dated by TCRdb to between 2014 and 2017). The study in broad terms: Template switching captured roughly one uniquely barcoded TCR beta cDNA molecule per two T cells in model experiments. The donors were split into four age groups: young (average roughly 15 years), middle-aged (roughly 39), aged (approximately 59) and long-lived (roughly 88). Using deep sequencing normalized with unique cDNA molecular identifiers, the study measured how TCR beta repertoire diversity changes with age. Using the same blood draw, the study looked at two additional independent replicas of 1 million unique cDNA reads for two donors, one aged 18 to 30 and the other aged 80 or older. Paper-wide results and their limitations: Because profiling used bulk unsorted PBMCs, naive and antigen-experienced compartments could not be compared conclusively. A strong correlation was found between observed TCR beta diversity and the percentage of naive T cells measured by flow cytometry. Total diversity estimates from one million sequenced T cells were considered lower bounds and underestimates. As age increased, observed TCR beta diversity per million T cells dropped in a roughly linear way, and a significant reduction was already evident by age 40. Compared with the aged group, the long-lived group had more naive CD4+ T cells, fewer expanded clones and increased TCR diversity, suggesting age selection. Because donor CMV infection status was unknown, age-related changes in expanded clonotypes were potentially confounded.

Systemically healthy Caucasian individuals from Russia, 39 in total and aged 6 to 90 years, were included as donors. About 10 milliliters of peripheral blood were collected from each donor into EDTA-treated Vacutainer tubes. Ficoll-Paque density-gradient centrifugation was used to isolate PBMCs, with at least 7 million per sample. Trizol reagent was used to extract total RNA from PBMCs, with at least 6 micrograms per sample. The percentages of naive CD45RAhigh/CD27high T cells were determined by flow cytometry on a PBMC aliquot from every donor. This sample also appeared in a second study, on T cells of mothers and their children. According to the second study: The donors were nine systemically healthy Caucasian individuals, made up of three mothers and their six children. cDNA synthesis consumed the entire amount of extracted RNA, loaded at approximately 1.6 ug RNA in each 15 ul reaction. Sample barcodes and 2-4 random nucleotides were added via the M1S primer in the second PCR. Over 8 million TCR beta CDR3 reads were obtained for each mother, and millions of reads were obtained for each child. Thymic selection similarly shapes TCR recombination output in related and unrelated pairs, with minor effect from inherited differences. Normalized repertoire overlap was always found to be slightly, but never significantly, higher in related mother-child pairs than in unrelated mother-child pairs. Persistent microchimeric T cell clones were not detected, at a sensitivity of 95 to 100 clones per million clonotypes. The study used deep NGS to compare TCR beta repertoires of mothers and children, seeking features distinguishing related mother-child pairs from unrelated individuals. The mean age was about 38 +/- 4 years for the mothers and about 12 +/- 4 years for the children. After adapter ligation with NEBNext reagents, the libraries were sequenced on Illumina HiSeq 2000 with 100+100 nt paired-end reads. To avoid cross-contamination, the mother libraries and the child libraries were prepared a month apart and sequenced in separate runs. For each donor, somewhere between roughly 450,000 and 2,200,000 distinct TCR beta clonotypes were identified. Naive TCR beta clonotypes were estimated from low-frequency clonotypes matched to each donor's FACS-determined naive share, without sorting.

Sequencing input: blood. Rearrangement joined TRBV5-5 to TRBJ2-5, with no reliable assignment of the D segment. The receptor was isolated from a boy aged 5 to 17 in good health. The DNA is TGTGCCAGCAGCACGCCCTTGCAAGAGACCCAGTACTTC. It codes for CASSTPLQETQYF. Joined to the reference TRBV5-5 and TRBJ2-5 proteins, this CDR3 gives the full variable domain: DAGVTQSPTHLIKTRGQQVTLRCSPISGHKSVSWYQQVLGQGPQFIFQYYEKEERGRGNFPDRFSARQFPNYSSELNVNALLLGDSALYLCASSTPLQETQYFGPGTRLLVL.